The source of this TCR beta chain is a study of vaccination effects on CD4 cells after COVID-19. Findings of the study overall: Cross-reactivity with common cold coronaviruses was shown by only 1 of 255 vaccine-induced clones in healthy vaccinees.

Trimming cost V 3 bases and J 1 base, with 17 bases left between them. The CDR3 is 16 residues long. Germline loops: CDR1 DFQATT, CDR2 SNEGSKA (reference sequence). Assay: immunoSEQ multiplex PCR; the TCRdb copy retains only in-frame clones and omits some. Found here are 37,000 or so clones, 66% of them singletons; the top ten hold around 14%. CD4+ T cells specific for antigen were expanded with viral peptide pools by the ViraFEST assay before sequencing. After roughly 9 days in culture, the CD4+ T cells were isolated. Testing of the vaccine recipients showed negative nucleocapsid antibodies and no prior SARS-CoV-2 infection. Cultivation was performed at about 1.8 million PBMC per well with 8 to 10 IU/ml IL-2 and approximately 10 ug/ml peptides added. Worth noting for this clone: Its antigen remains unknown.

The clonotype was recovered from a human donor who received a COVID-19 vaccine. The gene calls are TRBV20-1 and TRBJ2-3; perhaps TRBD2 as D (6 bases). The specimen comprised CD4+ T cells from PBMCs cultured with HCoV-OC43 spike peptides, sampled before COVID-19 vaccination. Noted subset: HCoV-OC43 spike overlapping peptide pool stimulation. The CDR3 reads CSASRVSGVGTDTQYF. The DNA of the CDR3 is TGCAGTGCTAGTCGGGTGTCGGGAGTAGGCACAGATACGCAGTATTTT.